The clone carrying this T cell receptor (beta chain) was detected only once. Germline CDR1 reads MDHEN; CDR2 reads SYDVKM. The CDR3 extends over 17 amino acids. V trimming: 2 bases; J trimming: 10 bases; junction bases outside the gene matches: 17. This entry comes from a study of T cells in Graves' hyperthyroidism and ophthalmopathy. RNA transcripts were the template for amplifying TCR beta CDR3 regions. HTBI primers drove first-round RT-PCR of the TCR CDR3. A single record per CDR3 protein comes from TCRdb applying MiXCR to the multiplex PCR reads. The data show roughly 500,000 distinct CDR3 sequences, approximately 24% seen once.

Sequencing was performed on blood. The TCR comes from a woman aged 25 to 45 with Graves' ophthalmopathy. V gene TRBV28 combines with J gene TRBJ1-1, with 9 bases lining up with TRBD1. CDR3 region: CASSLGGGQGPPGRAFF. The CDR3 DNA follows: TGTGCCAGCAGTTTAGGGGGGGGACAGGGCCCACCCGGGCGAGCTTTCTTT.